These T cell receptor beta chains were read from a single sample in a study of T cells in localized non-small cell lung cancer. Libraries were prepared by immunoSEQ multiplex PCR; TCRdb keeps only in-frame clonotypes and omits some of them. The data hold over 50,000 clones, with about 90% observed a single time. The source material was peripheral blood, sampled before any cancer treatment. All receptors come from a woman aged 35 to 75 with stage I lung adenocarcinoma. Both conserved end residues are part of each CDR3. A D gene is named only where the DNA matches it firmly. Clone size is given for some rows only: seen once, a few or many times, or a class if the clone is expanded.

V gene	D gene	clone size	CDR3 length	J gene	CDR3 protein	CDR3 DNA
TRBV5-1	.	.	19	TRBJ2-7	CASSARFLLSGKDSYEQYF	TGCGCCAGCAGCGCTCGATTTCTTTTATCAGGAAAGGACTCCTACGAGCAGTACTTC
TRBV28	TRBD1	few	15	TRBJ1-2	CASSPEGQGVQGYTF	TGTGCCAGCAGTCCCGAGGGACAGGGGGTCCAGGGCTACACCTTC
TRBV10-2	TRBD1	.	13	TRBJ2-7	CASKRGPGYEQYF	TGCGCCAGCAAAAGGGGGCCGGGCTACGAGCAGTACTTC
TRBV11-1	.	few	14	TRBJ1-1	CASSRTGNSKRAFF	TGTGCCAGCAGCCGCACAGGGAATTCGAAGCGGGCTTTCTTT
TRBV23-1	.	.	15	TRBJ2-5	CASSQTGPDQETQYF	TGCGCCAGCAGTCAAACGGGACCAGACCAAGAGACCCAGTACTTC
TRBV6-6	TRBD1	.	14	TRBJ2-1	CASSSNPDRAKQFF	TGTGCCAGCAGTTCCAACCCGGACAGGGCTAAGCAGTTCTTC
TRBV5-1	TRBD1	.	19	TRBJ1-6	CASSDRDRAAAGVNSPLHF	TGCGCCAGCAGCGATCGGGACAGGGCTGCGGCGGGGGTGAATTCACCCCTCCACTTT
TRBV6-1	.	once	13	TRBJ2-7	CASKPLELYEQYF	TGTGCCAGCAAACCCCTCGAACTTTACGAGCAGTACTTC
TRBV7-2	TRBD2	.	15	TRBJ2-7	CASSNLLLAGGEQYF	TGTGCCAGCAGCAACCTACTACTAGCGGGAGGCGAGCAGTACTTC
TRBV19	.	.	15	TRBJ1-5	CASSSPSMSNQPQHF	TGTGCCAGTAGTAGCCCCTCGATGAGCAATCAGCCCCAGCATTTT
TRBV5-5	TRBD1	.	14	TRBJ1-4	CASSLGGTGEKLFF	TGTGCCAGCAGCTTGGGAGGGACAGGCGAAAAACTGTTTTTT
TRBV4-2	TRBD1	.	18	TRBJ1-3	CASSQERRQGAVGNTIYF	TGTGCCAGCAGCCAAGAGAGACGACAGGGGGCTGTTGGAAACACCATATATTTT
TRBV6-5	TRBD1	once	13	TRBJ1-1	CASSNDRAGGAFF	TGTGCCAGCAGTAACGACAGGGCGGGGGGGGCTTTCTTT
TRBV29-1	TRBD1	.	13	TRBJ1-1	CSVEGQGNTEAFF	TGCAGCGTTGAGGGACAGGGGAACACTGAAGCTTTCTTT
TRBV10-3	.	once	15	TRBJ2-1	CAISEPWAGIDEQFF	TGTGCCATCAGTGAGCCCTGGGCGGGGATCGATGAGCAGTTCTTC
TRBV12-5	TRBD1	.	16	TRBJ1-3	CASGRDRNYSGNTIYF	TGTGCTAGTGGCCGGGACAGGAACTACTCTGGAAACACCATATATTTT
TRBV9	TRBD1	once	15	TRBJ2-7	CASSVISGGFHEQYF	TGTGCCAGCAGCGTAATTTCAGGGGGCTTTCACGAGCAGTACTTC
TRBV28	TRBD1	.	15	TRBJ1-2	CASSPGTGSVHGYTF	TGTGCCAGCAGTCCCGGGACAGGGTCGGTACATGGCTACACCTTC
TRBV18	.	.	15	TRBJ1-1	CASSPPAGLNTEAFF	TGTGCCAGCTCACCACCGGCGGGGCTGAACACTGAAGCTTTCTTT
TRBV5-5	.	.	16	TRBJ2-5	CASSSLQGGSVETQYF	TGTGCCAGCAGCAGCTTACAGGGAGGATCTGTGGAGACCCAGTACTTC
TRBV10-3	.	.	13	TRBJ2-7	CAASGRGSYEQYF	TGTGCCGCCTCAGGGAGAGGATCCTACGAGCAGTACTTC
TRBV18	.	.	15	TRBJ1-3	CASSPNFRLGNTIYF	TGTGCCAGCTCACCAAATTTCCGACTAGGGAACACCATATATTTT
TRBV30	.	.	14	TRBJ2-2	CACPGDQNTGELFF	TGTGCCTGCCCGGGGGATCAGAACACCGGGGAGCTGTTTTTT
TRBV9	.	.	16	TRBJ1-2	CASSVLSTGLVPGYTF	TGTGCCAGCAGCGTTTTATCGACAGGTCTTGTGCCTGGCTACACCTTC
TRBV7-6	TRBD2	.	15	TRBJ2-7	CASSSGTSGSYEQYF	TGTGCCAGCAGCTCAGGGACTAGCGGGTCCTACGAGCAGTACTTC
TRBV7-8	.	.	13	TRBJ2-1	CASSTRRDNEQFF	TGTGCCAGCAGCACCCGACGGGACAATGAGCAGTTCTTC
TRBV19	TRBD1	.	15	TRBJ2-2	CASSTGQGAIGELFF	TGTGCCAGTAGTACCGGACAGGGGGCGATCGGGGAGCTGTTTTTT
TRBV19	TRBD1	once	16	TRBJ2-7	CASSIAGQGALYEQYF	TGTGCCAGTAGTATAGCTGGTCAGGGGGCCCTCTACGAGCAGTACTTC
TRBV5-4	TRBD2	.	17	TRBJ2-3	CASSLEWGTSGTDTQYF	TGTGCCAGCAGCTTGGAATGGGGGACTAGCGGCACAGATACGCAGTATTTT
TRBV19	TRBD1	.	15	TRBJ1-6	CASSIPGQGSSPLHF	TGTGCCAGTAGTATTCCGGGACAGGGATCTTCACCCCTCCACTTT
TRBV30	.	.	11	TRBJ2-3	CAWSADVTQYF	TGTGCCTGGAGTGCGGACGTTACGCAGTATTTT
TRBV4-3	.	.	15	TRBJ1-2	CASSQGGGYDYGYTF	TGCGCCAGCAGCCAAGGCGGGGGTTATGACTATGGCTACACCTTC
TRBV7-9	.	.	12	TRBJ1-4	CASRQGDEKLFF	TGTGCCAGCAGGCAGGGTGATGAAAAACTGTTTTTT
TRBV30	.	.	13	TRBJ1-3	CAWRRGGGNTIYF	TGTGCCTGGAGGCGCGGGGGTGGGAACACCATATATTTT
TRBV6-5	.	.	15	TRBJ1-2	CASSYSARGDPGYTF	TGTGCCAGCAGTTACTCGGCACGCGGAGACCCTGGCTACACCTTC
TRBV6-5	TRBD1	.	13	TRBJ1-1	CASSPRTGREAFF	TGTGCCAGCAGTCCCCGGACAGGGCGGGAAGCTTTCTTT
TRBV5-4	.	.	15	TRBJ2-1	CASSLAGEMGNEQFF	TGTGCCAGCAGCTTGGCCGGGGAAATGGGCAATGAGCAGTTCTTC
TRBV6-1	.	few	11	TRBJ1-6	CASRDNSPLHF	TGTGCCAGCAGGGATAATTCACCCCTCCACTTT
TRBV6-5	.	.	14	TRBJ2-7	CASSYSRTYYEQYF	TGTGCCAGCAGTTACTCGAGAACTTACTACGAGCAGTACTTC
TRBV2	TRBD2	.	16	TRBJ2-2	CASIGTSGGSYGELFF	TGTGCCAGCATCGGGACTAGCGGGGGGTCTTACGGGGAGCTGTTTTTT
TRBV27	TRBD2	.	15	TRBJ2-2	CASSVPGLGTGELFF	TGTGCCAGCAGTGTACCGGGACTAGGCACCGGGGAGCTGTTTTTT
TRBV5-4	.	.	14	TRBJ2-5	CASSEPGRQETQYF	TGTGCCAGCAGCGAGCCGGGACGGCAAGAGACCCAGTACTTC
TRBV6-6	.	.	14	TRBJ2-5	CASSKDRLQETQYF	TGTGCCAGCAGTAAAGACAGATTACAAGAGACCCAGTACTTC
TRBV28	.	.	11	TRBJ2-7	CASSPYYEQYF	TGTGCCAGCAGTCCCTACTACGAGCAGTACTTC
TRBV5-6	.	once	15	TRBJ1-4	CASSSPTVRDEKLFF	TGTGCCAGCAGCTCTCCGACAGTACGTGATGAAAAACTGTTTTTT